This TCR beta chain was sequenced in a study of blood T cell repertoires in COVID-19. About the research overall: The samples span acute and convalescent COVID-19 from the United States, Italy and Spain.

How the authors handled the data: Amplification with reference gene primers provided the estimates of nucleated cell counts. The data were produced by immunoSEQ multiplex PCR, yet TCRdb's version contains in-frame clones alone and is incomplete. D and trimming come from the DNA, and the V and J calls and clone size come from that table. The data show some 160,000 clones, 76% seen once. The sequencing input was peripheral blood. This sequence was found in a man aged 55-75 years with acute or convalescent COVID-19.

The CDR3 bases are TGTGCCAGCAGCCAAGGTGGTACTAGCGGGAGGAACACCGGGGAGCTGTTTTTT. This codes for CASSQGGTSGRNTGELFF. The chain uses TRBV4-2 and TRBJ2-2; 11 bases are shared with TRBD2. The germline V gene encodes CDR1 LGHNA and CDR2 YNFKEQ. Trimming removed 1 base from V and 1 base from J; junction bases left unmatched: 5. This CDR3 region has 18 residues.